The 9 T cell receptor beta chains presented below share a single source sample, sequenced in a study of cytomegalovirus exposure and HLA in healthy donors. PCR primers comprised 60 Vbeta and 13 Jbeta primers. Profiling relied on immunoSEQ multiplex PCR, and the TCRdb table lists in-frame clones only, not all of them. The sample has some 120,000 clones; approximately 80% are singletons. The sequenced sample consisted of PBMCs. The receptors were gathered from a man aged 35-49 years in good health and CMV-seropositive.

The sample holds one count of this clone. The chain employs TRBV27 and TRBJ1-3; D is undetermined. The J call may be incorrect, as the DNA end agrees better with TRBJ2-2. The CDR3 sequence is 13 residues long. The germline CDR1 and CDR2 sequences are MNHEY and SMNVEV (reference sequence). This CDR3 reads CASTVYPPGELFF. The DNA for the CDR3 is TGTGCCAGCACCGTTTATCCCCCCGGGGAGCTGTTTTTT.

This clone has only a few counts. V is TRBV6-5 and J is TRBJ2-1, with TRBD1 matching 7 bases. Germline V gene lookup returns CDR1 MNHEY and CDR2 SVGAGI. V lost 0 bases to trimming and J lost 4 bases; unmatched junction nucleotides: 3. This CDR3 comprises 15 residues. The CDR3 bases are TGTGCCAGCAGTTACTCGGACAGGACGTACAATGAGCAGTTCTTC. Encoded protein: CASSYSDRTYNEQFF.

The V and J genes are TRBV18 and TRBJ2-2, with D possibly TRBD2 on 5 matching bases. Germline V gives CDR1 KGHSH, CDR2 LQKENI. This CDR3 contains 14 residues. Trimming removed 3 bases from V and 6 bases from J, with 11 bases in between. CDR3 loop: CASSPSVVPGELFF. The DNA of the CDR3 is TGTGCCAGCTCACCTAGCGTTGTGCCCGGGGAGCTGTTTTTT.

The chain is built from TRBV25-1 and TRBJ2-2; 7 bases map to TRBD1. V dropped 6 bases and J dropped 5; count of bases not matched to a gene: 3. The germline CDR1 and CDR2 sequences are MGHDK and SYGVNS. This CDR3 comprises 13 residues. The CDR3, as DNA: TGTGCCAGCAGCGAGACAGGGACCGGGGAGCTGTTTTTT. Protein product: CASSETGTGELFF.

This clone was seen a handful of times. The rearrangement links TRBV5-6 to TRBJ1-2, with 7 bases aligning to TRBD1. The germline CDR1 and CDR2 sequences are SGHDT and YYEEEE. The length of the CDR3 is 14 residues. J was trimmed by 3 bases and V by 0 bases; bases with no gene match: 2. CDR3 coding DNA: TGTGCCAGCAGCTTGGCGGGACAGTACTATGGCTACACCTTC. Its protein product is CASSLAGQYYGYTF.

This chain links TRBV19 with TRBJ1-4, with D maybe TRBD1 (6 bases). The germline CDR1 and CDR2 sequences are LNHDA and SQIVND (reference sequence). This CDR3 comprises 15 residues. Trimming stripped 4 bases from V and 0 bases from J, with 9 bases between. The CDR3 spells CASSTRTATNEKLFF. The CDR3 nucleotides read TGTGCCAGTAGTACTAGGACAGCAACTAATGAAAAACTGTTTTTT.

The rearrangement joins TRBV29-1 to TRBJ1-2; D is ambiguous. The V end was cut by 5 bases, the J end by 8 bases, with 3 bases between. The CDR3 runs 8 residues. Germline V gene lookup returns CDR1 SQVTM and CDR2 ANQGSEA. The CDR3 reads CSVSGYTF. In DNA form, the CDR3 reads TGCAGCGTTTCAGGCTACACCTTC.

The rearrangement links TRBV5-4 to TRBJ2-2, with a possible D match to TRBD2 (6 bases). Trimming took 1 base from V and 4 from J, leaving 17 bases between them. Germline V CDR1 and CDR2: SGHNT, YYREEE (reference sequence). The CDR3 is 17 residues long. The CDR3 here is CASSLLAGTRGTGELFF. Written as DNA, the CDR3 is TGTGCCAGCAGCTTGTTGGCGGGGACCCGGGGCACCGGGGAGCTGTTTTTT.

This chain links TRBV9 with TRBJ1-5; D might be TRBD1 (6 bases). CDR1 is SGDLS and CDR2 is YYNGEE in the germline V gene. Trimming stripped 4 bases from V and 4 bases from J, with 15 bases between. The CDR3 runs to 15 residues. CDR3: CASSSRGTVNQPQHF. Here the CDR3 DNA reads TGTGCCAGCAGCAGCAGGGGAACAGTAAATCAGCCCCAGCATTTT.